This TCR beta chain was identified in a study of neurological immune-mediated disorders. A remark on this clonotype: Its antigen is still unknown.

Synthesis of cDNA was carried out by template-switch 5'RACE. The reaction used 10-nucleotide random UMIs. A single run covered 15-18 subjects with over 180 million TCR-beta sequences. TCRdb passed the 5' RACE reads through MiXCR, listing each CDR3 protein once. The table has approximately 82,000 distinct CDR3 sequences, around an eighth seen once. Overall study results and limits: None of the CDR3 amino acid sequences found in expanded clones was shared across subjects. This suggests that the TCR-beta repertoires were private in all groups.

Between the trimmed V and J ends, which lost 6 bases and 5 bases, there was a span of 14 bases. The CDR3 runs to 12 residues. Germline V gene data show CDR1 as DFQATT and CDR2 as SNEGSKA (reference sequence). This TCR came from a woman aged 50 to 60 in good health. Sequencing was performed on PBMCs. The chain is built from TRBV20-1 and TRBJ2-7, with a tentative D call TRBD1 (5 bases). For the CDR3, the DNA is TGCAGTGCCCTGGACATGGCGGACGAGCAGTACTTC. Translated, it gives CSALDMADEQYF.